A selection of T cell receptor beta chains follows, all from one sample in a study of T cell responses to AZD1222 COVID-19 vaccine. Only in-frame clones appear in the TCRdb table, and some are missing; sequencing was by immunoSEQ multiplex PCR. The sample carries under 85,000 clones, 70% to 90% recorded once. The source material was peripheral blood, sampled on day 0 of AZD1222 vaccination. Receptors were obtained from an adult in good health. The CDR3 runs from the conserved cysteine through the conserved F or W. D genes are given only for firm matches. Where a row states a size, it is once, few, many or the class of an expanded clone; other rows omit it.

d_gene: NA; j_gene: TRBJ1-6; abundance: NA; v_gene: TRBV5-8; CDR3nt: TGTGCCAGCAGCTTGGCTATAGGGAGCTATTCACCCCTCCACTTT; CDR3aa: CASSLAIGSYSPLHF
d_gene: NA; j_gene: TRBJ2-2; abundance: few; v_gene: TRBV4-1; CDR3nt: TGCGCCAGCAGCCAAAAAAAGGGTCCAGGATGGAGGACCGGGGAGCTGTTTTTT; CDR3aa: CASSQKKGPGWRTGELFF
d_gene: TRBD1; j_gene: TRBJ1-6; abundance: NA; v_gene: TRBV6-5; CDR3nt: TGTGCCAGCAGCGGGGACAGAAATTCACCCCTCCACTTT; CDR3aa: CASSGDRNSPLHF
d_gene: NA; j_gene: TRBJ2-1; abundance: few; v_gene: TRBV5-7; CDR3nt: TGTGCCAGCAGCTTGAAGCTCGGGGGGCATGAGCAGTTCTTC; CDR3aa: CASSLKLGGHEQFF
d_gene: NA; j_gene: TRBJ2-7; abundance: NA; v_gene: TRBV9; CDR3nt: TGTGCCAGCAGCCTACGGGGGAGGGAGCAGTACTTC; CDR3aa: CASSLRGREQYF
d_gene: NA; j_gene: TRBJ2-1; abundance: NA; v_gene: TRBV14; CDR3nt: TGTGCCAGCAGCCAATCACGCGGTGAGCAGTTCTTC; CDR3aa: CASSQSRGEQFF
d_gene: NA; j_gene: TRBJ2-2; abundance: NA; v_gene: TRBV6-4; CDR3nt: TGTGCCAGCAGTGAGGGAAGGACCGGGGAGCTGTTTTTT; CDR3aa: CASSEGRTGELFF
d_gene: NA; j_gene: TRBJ1-2; abundance: NA; v_gene: TRBV28; CDR3nt: TGTGCCAGCGAGTCAAGGGCGTCGGGCTACACCTTC; CDR3aa: CASESRASGYTF
d_gene: NA; j_gene: TRBJ1-2; abundance: NA; v_gene: TRBV6-5; CDR3nt: TGTGCCAGCTCCGTCCAGACGTTGGATGGCTACACCTTC; CDR3aa: CASSVQTLDGYTF
d_gene: TRBD1; j_gene: TRBJ2-7; abundance: NA; v_gene: TRBV2; CDR3nt: TGTGCCAGCTTGGGACAGGGTTCGTCCGAGCAGTACTTC; CDR3aa: CASLGQGSSEQYF
d_gene: NA; j_gene: TRBJ1-2; abundance: NA; v_gene: TRBV28; CDR3nt: TGTGCCAGCAGTTCTACCCGGGACGGGACAGGCTACACCTTC; CDR3aa: CASSSTRDGTGYTF
d_gene: NA; j_gene: TRBJ2-7; abundance: NA; v_gene: TRBV27; CDR3nt: TGTGCCAGCGCAGGCGGGGCGGGAAGAAGCTCCTACGAGCAGTACTTC; CDR3aa: CASAGGAGRSSYEQYF
d_gene: TRBD1; j_gene: TRBJ2-2; abundance: NA; v_gene: TRBV11-3; CDR3nt: TGTGCCAGCAGCTTAGAGGTTACAGGGGACACCGGGGAGCTGTTTTTT; CDR3aa: CASSLEVTGDTGELFF
d_gene: TRBD1; j_gene: TRBJ2-5; abundance: NA; v_gene: TRBV9; CDR3nt: TGTGCCAGCAGCGGGGGGACAGGAGGATTTCTTGAGACCCAGTACTTC; CDR3aa: CASSGGTGGFLETQYF
d_gene: NA; j_gene: TRBJ2-3; abundance: NA; v_gene: TRBV18; CDR3nt: TGTGCCAGCTCAGCTCACCCCCCAGATACGCAGTATTTT; CDR3aa: CASSAHPPDTQYF
d_gene: TRBD2; j_gene: TRBJ2-5; abundance: NA; v_gene: TRBV3-1/TRBV3-2; CDR3nt: TGTGCCAGCAGCCGGACTAGCGGGAGAGAGACCCAGTACTTC; CDR3aa: CASSRTSGRETQYF
d_gene: TRBD1; j_gene: TRBJ1-4; abundance: NA; v_gene: TRBV18; CDR3nt: TGTGCCAGCTCACGGAGCAAGACAGGGGATGAAAAACTGTTTTTT; CDR3aa: CASSRSKTGDEKLFF
d_gene: NA; j_gene: TRBJ1-1; abundance: NA; v_gene: TRBV12-3/TRBV12-4; CDR3nt: TGTGCCAGCAGTTTACGGAACACTGAAGCTTTCTTT; CDR3aa: CASSLRNTEAFF
d_gene: NA; j_gene: TRBJ1-1; abundance: NA; v_gene: TRBV28; CDR3nt: TGTGCCAGCAGTCTAGGGGTCCTCAACACTGAAGCTTTCTTT; CDR3aa: CASSLGVLNTEAFF
d_gene: NA; j_gene: TRBJ2-3; abundance: NA; v_gene: TRBV24-1; CDR3nt: TGTGCCACCAGTGTTGGGGCTTATACAGATACGCAGTATTTT; CDR3aa: CATSVGAYTDTQYF
d_gene: NA; j_gene: TRBJ1-3; abundance: NA; v_gene: TRBV5-4; CDR3nt: TGTGCCAGCAGCTCGAAAGGGGAGGACACCATATATTTT; CDR3aa: CASSSKGEDTIYF
d_gene: NA; j_gene: TRBJ2-7; abundance: NA; v_gene: TRBV30; CDR3nt: TGTGCCTGGAGTGGCCGCCGCCGGGTATGGTACGAGCAGTACTTC; CDR3aa: CAWSGRRRVWYEQYF
d_gene: TRBD2; j_gene: TRBJ2-1; abundance: NA; v_gene: TRBV7-9; CDR3nt: TGTGCCAGCAGTCGGTGGACTAGCGGGAGGGCTAATGAGCAGTTCTTC; CDR3aa: CASSRWTSGRANEQFF
d_gene: NA; j_gene: TRBJ1-3; abundance: NA; v_gene: TRBV18; CDR3nt: TGTGCCAGCTCACCCGGGGGAAACACCATATATTTT; CDR3aa: CASSPGGNTIYF
d_gene: NA; j_gene: TRBJ2-2; abundance: NA; v_gene: TRBV14; CDR3nt: TGTGCCAGCAGCCAGGCCTACAACACCGGGGAGCTGTTTTTT; CDR3aa: CASSQAYNTGELFF
d_gene: NA; j_gene: TRBJ1-1; abundance: NA; v_gene: TRBV2; CDR3nt: TGTGCCAGCACTACATACGGGGGTTCGGCTGAAGCTTTCTTT; CDR3aa: CASTTYGGSAEAFF
d_gene: NA; j_gene: TRBJ2-7; abundance: few; v_gene: TRBV7-8; CDR3nt: TGTGCCAGCCGGACAGTGGGCCCCGCCTACGAGCAGTACTTC; CDR3aa: CASRTVGPAYEQYF
d_gene: NA; j_gene: TRBJ1-2; abundance: NA; v_gene: TRBV6-5; CDR3nt: TGTGCCAGCAGTTACGGAGCACCTAGGGGCTATGGCTACACCTTC; CDR3aa: CASSYGAPRGYGYTF
d_gene: NA; j_gene: TRBJ1-5; abundance: NA; v_gene: TRBV4-1; CDR3nt: TGCGCCAGCAGGGCAAGGGGGGGGCCGGGACAGCCCCAGCATTTT; CDR3aa: CASRARGGPGQPQHF
d_gene: TRBD1; j_gene: TRBJ1-2; abundance: NA; v_gene: TRBV6-6; CDR3nt: TGTGCCAGCAGTCGCAAAGGGGACAGGGTTTCTCTCAACTATGGCTACACCTTC; CDR3aa: CASSRKGDRVSLNYGYTF
d_gene: NA; j_gene: TRBJ2-2; abundance: NA; v_gene: TRBV24-1; CDR3nt: TGTGCCCTTGCCGGGAGTCGGCGCGGGGAGCTGTTTTTT; CDR3aa: CALAGSRRGELFF
d_gene: TRBD1; j_gene: TRBJ2-5; abundance: NA; v_gene: TRBV28; CDR3nt: TGTGCCAGCAGTGCACCACAGGGGCCAGAGACCCAGTACTTC; CDR3aa: CASSAPQGPETQYF
d_gene: NA; j_gene: TRBJ2-5; abundance: once; v_gene: TRBV5-5; CDR3nt: TGTGCCAGCAGCTTGGCCGGCATAGGCCAAGAGACCCAGTACTTC; CDR3aa: CASSLAGIGQETQYF
d_gene: TRBD2; j_gene: TRBJ2-1; abundance: NA; v_gene: TRBV3-1/TRBV3-2; CDR3nt: TGTGCCAGCAGCCCCCACCCAAGAGCGGGGGGGCCCGACTCCTACAATGAGCAGTTCTTC; CDR3aa: CASSPHPRAGGPDSYNEQFF
d_gene: NA; j_gene: TRBJ2-3; abundance: NA; v_gene: TRBV5-1; CDR3nt: TGCGCCAGCAGCTTGGTCGGCCAGAAGACAGATACGCAGTATTTT; CDR3aa: CASSLVGQKTDTQYF
d_gene: NA; j_gene: TRBJ1-1; abundance: once; v_gene: TRBV7-6; CDR3nt: TGTGCCAGCAGCCCAACTAATAACCCAGGCACTGAAGCTTTCTTT; CDR3aa: CASSPTNNPGTEAFF
d_gene: NA; j_gene: TRBJ1-5; abundance: NA; v_gene: TRBV9; CDR3nt: TGTGCCAGCAGCAAAGGAAATGGGGAGCCCCAGCATTTT; CDR3aa: CASSKGNGEPQHF
d_gene: NA; j_gene: TRBJ2-7; abundance: NA; v_gene: TRBV5-1; CDR3nt: TGCGCCAGCAGCTTACGGTTGGGCTCCTACGAGCAGTACTTC; CDR3aa: CASSLRLGSYEQYF
d_gene: NA; j_gene: TRBJ1-5; abundance: once; v_gene: TRBV7-9; CDR3nt: TGTGCCAGCAGCTTAGGTTGGGGCTGGCAGCCCCAGCATTTT; CDR3aa: CASSLGWGWQPQHF
d_gene: TRBD1; j_gene: TRBJ1-2; abundance: NA; v_gene: TRBV7-8; CDR3nt: TGTGCCAGCAGCACGCACAGGACAGGGGTTAGCCTCGATGGCTACACCTTC; CDR3aa: CASSTHRTGVSLDGYTF
d_gene: NA; j_gene: TRBJ2-5; abundance: NA; v_gene: TRBV6-5; CDR3nt: TGTGCCAGCAGTTTGGGTAGGGTATCTTCTGAGACCCAGTACTTC; CDR3aa: CASSLGRVSSETQYF
d_gene: NA; j_gene: TRBJ1-1; abundance: NA; v_gene: TRBV24-1; CDR3nt: TGTGCCACCAGTGACAGGGAGTGGGGCACTGAAGCTTTCTTT; CDR3aa: CATSDREWGTEAFF
d_gene: NA; j_gene: TRBJ1-4; abundance: NA; v_gene: TRBV5-5; CDR3nt: TGTGCCAGCAGCTTGGGGGGCAGGATGGAAGAAAAACTGTTTTTT; CDR3aa: CASSLGGRMEEKLFF
d_gene: NA; j_gene: TRBJ2-7; abundance: NA; v_gene: TRBV28; CDR3nt: TGTGCCAGCAGTTCTCCTGGCAGGAACTACGAGCAGTACTTC; CDR3aa: CASSSPGRNYEQYF
d_gene: NA; j_gene: TRBJ2-2; abundance: NA; v_gene: TRBV2; CDR3nt: TGTGCCAGCAGGGGACGGGGGGCCCTGTTGAACACCGGGGAGCTGTTTTTT; CDR3aa: CASRGRGALLNTGELFF
d_gene: NA; j_gene: TRBJ2-1; abundance: NA; v_gene: TRBV10-3; CDR3nt: TGTGCCATCAGTGAGTCGACTAGTAAGAATGAGCAGTTCTTC; CDR3aa: CAISESTSKNEQFF
d_gene: TRBD1; j_gene: TRBJ1-6; abundance: NA; v_gene: TRBV5-1; CDR3nt: TGCGCCAGCAGCTTGGACGGGACAGGGGGCGCGGCACCCCTCCACTTT; CDR3aa: CASSLDGTGGAAPLHF
d_gene: TRBD2; j_gene: TRBJ2-3; abundance: NA; v_gene: TRBV11-2; CDR3nt: TGTGCCAGCATCAACAGACGGGGGGGAGTTACGCAGTATTTT; CDR3aa: CASINRRGGVTQYF
d_gene: TRBD1; j_gene: TRBJ2-7; abundance: NA; v_gene: TRBV28; CDR3nt: TGTGCCAGCAGCCCAGGACAGGGGCCCTACGAGCAGTACTTC; CDR3aa: CASSPGQGPYEQYF
d_gene: NA; j_gene: TRBJ1-5; abundance: NA; v_gene: TRBV6-5; CDR3nt: TGTGCCAGCAGTACCCAAGGGGGCAATCAGCCCCAGCATTTT; CDR3aa: CASSTQGGNQPQHF
d_gene: TRBD2; j_gene: TRBJ2-3; abundance: NA; v_gene: TRBV11-2; CDR3nt: TGTGCCAGCAGCGCAGGGCGGGGGGGCAGCACAGATACGCAGTATTTT; CDR3aa: CASSAGRGGSTDTQYF
d_gene: NA; j_gene: TRBJ2-7; abundance: NA; v_gene: TRBV5-1; CDR3nt: TGCGCCAGCAGCTTGGATGGTCTCCCGACCGGCGAGCAGTACTTC; CDR3aa: CASSLDGLPTGEQYF
d_gene: NA; j_gene: TRBJ2-5; abundance: NA; v_gene: TRBV4-1; CDR3nt: TGCGCCAGCAGCCAAGCAGGTGGCGGGCTCGACGGAACGAAAGAGACCCAGTACTTC; CDR3aa: CASSQAGGGLDGTKETQYF
d_gene: NA; j_gene: TRBJ2-7; abundance: NA; v_gene: TRBV9; CDR3nt: TGTGCCTCATCATTGAACCCAAACTACGAGCAGTACTTC; CDR3aa: CASSLNPNYEQYF
d_gene: NA; j_gene: TRBJ2-5; abundance: NA; v_gene: TRBV11-2; CDR3nt: TGTGCCAGCAGCCCGAACCGACTAGTCCAAGAGACCCAGTACTTC; CDR3aa: CASSPNRLVQETQYF
d_gene: NA; j_gene: TRBJ2-2; abundance: NA; v_gene: TRBV20-1; CDR3nt: TGCAGTGCTAGTATCCGGGGGCGTCCGACCGGGGAGCTGTTTTTT; CDR3aa: CSASIRGRPTGELFF
d_gene: TRBD1; j_gene: TRBJ2-3; abundance: NA; v_gene: TRBV7-9; CDR3nt: TGTGCCAGCAGCTTAACAGGGGTCACAGATACGCAGTATTTT; CDR3aa: CASSLTGVTDTQYF
d_gene: NA; j_gene: TRBJ1-2; abundance: NA; v_gene: TRBV4-1; CDR3nt: TGCGCCAGCAGCCAACAACGAGAGGGGCCGGGTGGCTACACCTTC; CDR3aa: CASSQQREGPGGYTF
d_gene: NA; j_gene: TRBJ1-3; abundance: NA; v_gene: TRBV4-1; CDR3nt: TGCGCCAGCAGCCACCTCGGACTTTCTGGAAACACCATATATTTT; CDR3aa: CASSHLGLSGNTIYF